Sequencing of this T cell receptor (beta chain) was carried out in a study of response to subunit inactivated influenza vaccine. Germline CDR1 reads LGHNA; CDR2 reads YSLEER. This CDR3 has 15 amino acids. Trimming pared 1 base from V and 4 bases from J, leaving 10 bases between. TCRdb independently ran MiXCR on the RT-PCR reads; one entry per CDR3 protein. The sample has about 650,000 distinct CDR3 sequences; around 15% are singletons. This clonotype came up a few times. The sequence came from a man aged 50-59 years who received an inactivated influenza vaccine. The V and J genes are TRBV4-3 and TRBJ2-2; D uncertain. The material sequenced was PBMCs from blood, taken around 15 days before vaccination. CDR3 sequence reads: CASSQALRFTGELFF. The CDR3 DNA reads as TGCGCCAGCAGCCAAGCTTTACGATTCACCGGGGAGCTGTTTTTT.